The 3 T cell receptor beta chains listed next were all sequenced from one sample in a study of T cell changes during pregnancy in multiple sclerosis. The repertoire was sequenced with immunoSEQ multiplex PCR; TCRdb's copy has only in-frame clones and lacks some. The table records around 70,000 clones, around 90% of them present only once. The material was peripheral blood, obtained after pregnancy. These receptor sequences come from a female donor with multiple sclerosis, enrolled in a pregnancy study.

The chain carries TRBV7-9 and TRBJ2-7; 10 nucleotides match TRBD2. CDR1 SEHNR and CDR2 FQNEAQ come from the germline V gene (reference sequence). The CDR3 runs to 16 residues. V gave up 1 base and J gave up 3 bases; unmatched junction bases: 6. The CDR3 region has the DNA TGTGCCAGCAGCTTAGGTAGCGGGAGGCCTAGCTACGAGCAGTACTTC. Its translation is CASSLGSGRPSYEQYF. Full variable domain (missing parts from reference TRBV7-9 and TRBJ2-7): DTGVSQNPRHKITKRGQNVTFRCDPISEHNRLYWYRQTLGQGPEFLTYFQNEAQLEKSRLLSDRFSAERPKGSFSTLEIQRTEQGDSAMYLCASSLGSGRPSYEQYFGPGTRLTVT.

The chain links TRBV9 to TRBJ1-2; D unclear. This CDR3 spans 13 amino acids. V was trimmed by 0 bases and J by 6 bases, leaving 9 bases between them. Germline V gene lookup returns CDR1 SGDLS and CDR2 YYNGEE. CDR3: CASSVDQRDGYTF. The CDR3, as DNA: TGTGCCAGCAGCGTAGATCAACGGGATGGCTACACCTTC.

The chain carries TRBV5-1 and TRBJ2-2, with 8 bases fitting TRBD2. After removal of 4 bases from V and 6 bases from J, the junction contained 17 bases not matched to a gene. CDR3 length equals 18 residues. Germline CDR1 reads SGHRS; CDR2 reads YFSETQ. The CDR3 loop reads CASSVTTSGRYTAGELFF. CDR3 sequence (DNA): TGCGCCAGCAGCGTAACTACTAGCGGTCGGTACACCGCCGGGGAGCTGTTTTTT. Full variable domain (outside the CDR3, taken from reference TRBV5-1 and TRBJ2-2): KAGVTQTPRYLIKTRGQQVTLSCSPISGHRSVSWYQQTPGQGLQFLFEYFSETQRNKGNFPGRFSGRQFSNSRSEMNVSTLELGDSALYLCASSVTTSGRYTAGELFFGEGSRLTVL.